This TCR beta chain is from a study of OX40 agonist ivuxolimab in advanced cancers. Regarding the study as a whole: It was also the case that some nonresponders had low normalized T-cell clonal expansion.

Using immunoSEQ multiplex PCR, the repertoire was profiled, and TCRdb retains in-frame clones only, with some absent. The sample lists approximately 59,000 clones, 80% to 90% occurring once. Losses at the gene ends were 7 bases for V and 6 bases for J; bases not matched to a gene: 4. The CDR3 is 13 residues long. Per the germline V gene, CDR1 is MNHEY and CDR2 is SMNVEV (reference sequence). Blood sampling took place at baseline, cycle 4 day 1, and cycle 7 day 1. In regard to this clone: The antigen is not known.

Sequencing used CD4+ or CD8+ T cells sorted from blood, obtained in a trial of the OX40 agonist ivuxolimab. The sequence came from an adult with an advanced solid tumor such as melanoma, head and neck, liver or kidney cancer. This sequence joins TRBV27 and TRBJ2-1, with TRBD1 matching over 9 bases. The CDR3 bases are TGTGCCAGCAAAGGGACAGGGAGCAATGAGCAGTTCTTC. This translates into CASKGTGSNEQFF.